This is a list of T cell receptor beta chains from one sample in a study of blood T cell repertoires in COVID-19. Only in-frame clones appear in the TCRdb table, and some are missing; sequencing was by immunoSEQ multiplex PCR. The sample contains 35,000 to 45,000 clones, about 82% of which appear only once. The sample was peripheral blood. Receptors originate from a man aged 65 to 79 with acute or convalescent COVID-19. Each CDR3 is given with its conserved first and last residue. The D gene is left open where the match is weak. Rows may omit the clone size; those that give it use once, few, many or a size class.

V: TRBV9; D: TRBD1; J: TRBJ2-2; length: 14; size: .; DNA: TGTGCCAGCCACAGGGGGCGAAGCACCGGGGAGCTGTTTTTT; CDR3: CASHRGRSTGELFF
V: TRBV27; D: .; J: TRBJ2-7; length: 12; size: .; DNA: TGTGCCAGCAGTTTGAACGGGTACGAGCAGTACTTC; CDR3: CASSLNGYEQYF
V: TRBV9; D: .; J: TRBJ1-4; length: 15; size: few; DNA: TGTGCCAGCAGCGTAGGCGAGGGCATAAATGAAAAACTGTTTTTT; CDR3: CASSVGEGINEKLFF
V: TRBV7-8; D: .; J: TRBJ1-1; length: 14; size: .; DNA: TGTGCCAGCAGCTTAGACAGGGCGGGCACTGAAGCTTTCTTT; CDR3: CASSLDRAGTEAFF
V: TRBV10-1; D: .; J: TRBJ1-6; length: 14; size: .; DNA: TGCGCCAGCAGTGAGTTAGGTCTGGAGCCACCCCTCCACTTT; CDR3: CASSELGLEPPLHF
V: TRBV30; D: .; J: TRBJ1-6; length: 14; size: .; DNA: TGTGCCTGGAGTACCGGACGGGAAAATTCACCCCTCCACTTT; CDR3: CAWSTGRENSPLHF
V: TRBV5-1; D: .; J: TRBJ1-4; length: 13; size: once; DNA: TGCGCCAGCAGCGACGGGTCCAACGAAAAACTGTTTTTT; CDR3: CASSDGSNEKLFF
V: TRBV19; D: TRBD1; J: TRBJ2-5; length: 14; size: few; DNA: TGTGCCAGTAGTAGGACAGGGGAACAAGAGACCCAGTACTTC; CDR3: CASSRTGEQETQYF
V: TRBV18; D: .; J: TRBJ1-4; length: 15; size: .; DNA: TGTGCCAGCTCACCAGAAAATTCTCGGGGGGAAAAACTGTTTTTT; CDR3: CASSPENSRGEKLFF
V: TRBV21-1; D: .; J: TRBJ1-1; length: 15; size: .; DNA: TGTGCCAGCAGCAAAGTCCCCCAGGAGGGGACTGAAGCTTTCTTT; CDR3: CASSKVPQEGTEAFF
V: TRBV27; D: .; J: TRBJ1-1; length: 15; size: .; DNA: TGTGCCAGCAGCACCCTAGGACCTTCCCGGGGTGAAGCTTTCTTT; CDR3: CASSTLGPSRGEAFF
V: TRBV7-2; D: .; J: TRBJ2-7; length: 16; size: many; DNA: TGTGCCAGCAGCTTATTTTCAGTAGGGGCCTCCTACGAGCAGTACTTC; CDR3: CASSLFSVGASYEQYF
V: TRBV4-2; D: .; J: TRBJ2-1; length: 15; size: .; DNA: TGTGCCAGCAGCCAAGAGATCGAGGATTACAATGAGCAGTTCTTC; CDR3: CASSQEIEDYNEQFF
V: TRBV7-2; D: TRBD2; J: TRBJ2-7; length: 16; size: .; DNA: TGTGCCAGCAGCCCCCCTTCTGGGCGGGGGACCTACGAGCAGTACTTC; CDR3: CASSPPSGRGTYEQYF
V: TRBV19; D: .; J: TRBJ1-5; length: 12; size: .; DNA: TGTGCCAGTAGCCACATGAATCAGCCCCAGCATTTT; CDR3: CASSHMNQPQHF
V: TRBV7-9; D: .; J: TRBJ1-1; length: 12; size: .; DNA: TGTGCCAGCAGCCCCGACATCACTGAAGCTTTCTTT; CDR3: CASSPDITEAFF
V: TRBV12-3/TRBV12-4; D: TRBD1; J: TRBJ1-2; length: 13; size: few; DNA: TGTGCCAGCAGTTGGACAGGGTCTAATGGCTACACCTTC; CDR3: CASSWTGSNGYTF
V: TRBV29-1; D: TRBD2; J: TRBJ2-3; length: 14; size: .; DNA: TGCAGCGCCGGAGCGGGAGTGGGCACAGATACGCAGTATTTT; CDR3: CSAGAGVGTDTQYF
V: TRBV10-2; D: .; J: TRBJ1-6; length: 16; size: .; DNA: TGCGCCAGCAGTGAGGGAGGGGACGGAGGGAATTCACCCCTCCACTTT; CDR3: CASSEGGDGGNSPLHF
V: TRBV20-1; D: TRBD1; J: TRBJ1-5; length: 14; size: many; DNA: TGCAGTGCTAGTCCCGGGACAGTCGATCAGCCCCAGCATTTT; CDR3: CSASPGTVDQPQHF
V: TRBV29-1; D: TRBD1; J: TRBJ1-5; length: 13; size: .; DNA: TGCAGCGTCGGGGACAGGGAGTATCAGCCCCAGCATTTT; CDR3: CSVGDREYQPQHF
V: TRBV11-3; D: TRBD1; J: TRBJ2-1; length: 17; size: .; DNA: TGTGCCAGCAGCTTCCTCCCCGGGACAGGATCTAGAAATGAGCAGTTCTTC; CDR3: CASSFLPGTGSRNEQFF
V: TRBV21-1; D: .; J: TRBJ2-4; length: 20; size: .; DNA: TGTGCCAGCAGCGGAACCGGACTAGCGGGAGAGTATTCCGTTGTACACATTCAGTACTTC; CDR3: CASSGTGLAGEYSVVHIQYF
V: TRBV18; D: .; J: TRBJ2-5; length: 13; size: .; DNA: TGTGCCAGCTCACCAGGCAATCAAGAGACCCAGTACTTC; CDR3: CASSPGNQETQYF
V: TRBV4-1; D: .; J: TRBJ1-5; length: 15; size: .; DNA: TGCGCCAGCAGCCCCCCCCGGGGTCCACTGTCGGCCCAGCATTTT; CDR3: CASSPPRGPLSAQHF
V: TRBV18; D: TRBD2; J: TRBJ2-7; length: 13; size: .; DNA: TGTGCCAGCTCAGAGTCTAGCGGTTACGAGCAGTACTTC; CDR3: CASSESSGYEQYF
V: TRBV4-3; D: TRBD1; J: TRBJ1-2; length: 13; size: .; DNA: TGCGCCAGCAGCCTAGGACAGGGGGATGGCTACACCTTC; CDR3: CASSLGQGDGYTF
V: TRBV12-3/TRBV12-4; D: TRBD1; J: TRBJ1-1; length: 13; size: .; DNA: TGTGCCAGCAGGGGGGACAGGGGTCCCGAAGCTTTCTTT; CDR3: CASRGDRGPEAFF
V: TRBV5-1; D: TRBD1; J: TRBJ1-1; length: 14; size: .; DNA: TGCGCCAGCAGCCCGTGGACAGGGAACACTGAAGCTTTCTTT; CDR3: CASSPWTGNTEAFF
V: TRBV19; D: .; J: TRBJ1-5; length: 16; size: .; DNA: TGTGCCAGTAGTATTCGAACAGTTTATAGCAATCAGCCCCAGCATTTT; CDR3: CASSIRTVYSNQPQHF
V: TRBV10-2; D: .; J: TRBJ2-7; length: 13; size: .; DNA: TGCGCCAGCAGTGAGCCACAAGGGGCCAAGCAGTACTTC; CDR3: CASSEPQGAKQYF
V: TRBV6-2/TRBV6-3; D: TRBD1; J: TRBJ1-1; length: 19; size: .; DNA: TGTGCCAGCAGCAACCCGGGACAGGGGGGTCGAAAAGAGAACACTGAAGCTTTCTTT; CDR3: CASSNPGQGGRKENTEAFF
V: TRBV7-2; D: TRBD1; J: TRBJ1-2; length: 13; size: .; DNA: TGTGCCAGCAGGCCCGGGACAGGGGCTGACTACACCTTC; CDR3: CASRPGTGADYTF
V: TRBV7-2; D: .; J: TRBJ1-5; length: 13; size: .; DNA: TGTGCCAGCAGCTTACAGGGAAATCAGCCCCAGCATTTT; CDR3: CASSLQGNQPQHF
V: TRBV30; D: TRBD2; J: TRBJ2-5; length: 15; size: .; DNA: TGTGCCTGGAGTGTACAAGCGGGGCCGCAAGAGACCCAGTACTTC; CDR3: CAWSVQAGPQETQYF
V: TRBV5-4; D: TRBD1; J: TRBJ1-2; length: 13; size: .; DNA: TGTGCCAGCAGCGGACAGGGGAGCTATGGCTACACCTTC; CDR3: CASSGQGSYGYTF
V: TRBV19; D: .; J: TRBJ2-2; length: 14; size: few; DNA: TGTGCCAGTAGCCCTCAGCAGCGCACCGGGGAGCTGTTTTTT; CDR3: CASSPQQRTGELFF
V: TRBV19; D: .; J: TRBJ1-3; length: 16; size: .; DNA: TGTGCCAGTAGTATGGCCGGACAACTCTCTGGAAACACCATATATTTT; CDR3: CASSMAGQLSGNTIYF
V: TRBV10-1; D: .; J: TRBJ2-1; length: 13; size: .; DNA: TGCGCCAGCAGTGAGTCGACGACAGGACGGCAGTTCTTC; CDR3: CASSESTTGRQFF
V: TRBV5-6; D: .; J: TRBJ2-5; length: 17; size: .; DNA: TGTGCCAGCAGCTTTATCAGCGGAGGTCCCTACCAAGAGACCCAGTACTTC; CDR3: CASSFISGGPYQETQYF
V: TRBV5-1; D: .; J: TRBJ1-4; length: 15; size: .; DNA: TGCGCCAGCAGCTTGGATGGGGCAGGAGTTGAAAAACTGTTTTTT; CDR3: CASSLDGAGVEKLFF
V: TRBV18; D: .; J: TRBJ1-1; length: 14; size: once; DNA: TGTGCCAGCTCACCGACAGGTATGAACACTGAAGCTTTCTTT; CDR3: CASSPTGMNTEAFF
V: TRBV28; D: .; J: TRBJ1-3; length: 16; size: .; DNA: TGTGCCAGCAGTTTCCGGCAGGGGAGAAGAGGAAACACCATATATTTT; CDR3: CASSFRQGRRGNTIYF
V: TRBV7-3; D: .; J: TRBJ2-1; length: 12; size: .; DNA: TGTGCCAGCAGCGCGTCTGGGCTTGAGCAGTTCTTC; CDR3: CASSASGLEQFF
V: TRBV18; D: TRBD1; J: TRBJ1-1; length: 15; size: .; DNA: TGTGCCAGCTCACCCCGGACAGGGATGAACACTGAAGCTTTCTTT; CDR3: CASSPRTGMNTEAFF
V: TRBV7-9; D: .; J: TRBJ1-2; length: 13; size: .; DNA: TGTGCCAGCGGACCTTCTGGGGGGAACGGCTACACCTTC; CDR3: CASGPSGGNGYTF
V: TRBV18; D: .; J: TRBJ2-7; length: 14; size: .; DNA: TGTGCCAGCTCACATCCTGACAGAGAATACGAGCAGTACTTC; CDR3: CASSHPDREYEQYF
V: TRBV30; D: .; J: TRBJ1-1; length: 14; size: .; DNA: TGTGCCTACACTCCCTCCTCAGACTGGACTGAAGCTTTCTTT; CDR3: CAYTPSSDWTEAFF